This T cell receptor (beta chain) was found in a study of blood T cells in healthy people across ages. Germline V gives CDR1 SNHLY, CDR2 FYNNEI. CDR3 length: 16 residues. Then a second PCR, running roughly 7 to 11 cycles, was carried out with a sample-barcoded 5' primer and a J-beta primer mix. TCRdb re-analysed the 5' RACE reads in MiXCR, keeping a single row per CDR3 protein. The sample lists around 1.5 million distinct CDR3 sequences, 42% seen once, with 7% to 9.5% in the top ten. With regard to this clonotype: One end of the junction is discordant with germline, which a read error may explain.

This TCR was sampled from a woman aged 18-35 years in good health. The sample consisted of blood. The V gene is TRBV2, the J gene TRBJ1-1, with D tentatively TRBD1 (6 bases). As DNA, the CDR3 is TGTGCCAGCACTGAACGTCAGGGGATACGCAAATTTGAAGCTTTCTTT. Its protein is CASTERQGIRKFEAFF.